Listed here are 11 T cell receptor beta chains from one sample, sequenced in a study of blood T cell repertoires in COVID-19. Here immunoSEQ multiplex PCR was the method, and the copy in TCRdb shows in-frame clones only, minus some. This table holds around 75,000 clones, 60% to 85% found once. The sequenced sample was peripheral blood. The receptors were sampled from a woman older than 75 with active or convalescent COVID-19.

The chain carries TRBV2 and TRBJ2-4; 9 positions match TRBD2. J was trimmed by 1 base and V by 3 bases; bases with no gene match: 4. CDR3 length: 16 amino acids. Germline V gene data show CDR1 as SNHLY and CDR2 as FYNNEI. The CDR3 is CASSEVLAGAKNIQYF. CDR3 bases: TGTGCCAGCAGTGAGGTGCTAGCGGGGGCCAAAAACATTCAGTACTTC.

J is TRBJ2-3 and V is TRBV5-5; the match to TRBD2 covers 11 bases. CDR3 length: 15 residues. V shed 5 bases and J 3 bases; nucleotides not matched to a gene: 5. Germline-derived CDR1 and CDR2 are SGHKS and YYEKEE (reference sequence). The CDR3 region is CASRITSGSTDTQYF. The CDR3 DNA reads as TGTGCCAGCAGGATTACTAGCGGGAGTACAGATACGCAGTATTTT.

The rearrangement uses TRBV18 and TRBJ2-5; 12 bases line up with TRBD2. The CDR3 spans 17 residues. Germline V gene sequence: CDR1 KGHSH, CDR2 LQKENI. J was trimmed by 4 bases and V by 3 bases; bases with no gene match: 9. CDR3 loop: CASSPGLAGQGGETQYF. DNA of the CDR3: TGTGCCAGCTCACCGGGACTAGCGGGCCAGGGGGGAGAGACCCAGTACTTC.

The chain joins TRBV24-1 to TRBJ2-5; 8 bases agree with TRBD1. Germline CDR1 KGHDR, CDR2 SFDVKD. J gave up 2 bases and V 3 bases, and 7 bases lay outside the gene matches. The length of the CDR3 is 16 residues. CDR3 region: CATSDLDDRGQETQYF. CDR3 nucleotides: TGTGCCACCAGTGATCTGGATGACAGGGGTCAAGAGACCCAGTACTTC.

J is TRBJ1-6 and V is TRBV7-8; 7 bases fit TRBD1. Germline trimming cut 6 bases from V and 9 bases from J; bases unmatched to any gene: 5. The CDR3 has 13 amino acids. Germline V gives CDR1 SGHVS, CDR2 FQNEAQ. The chain's CDR3 is CASRPTGSSPLHF. CDR3 DNA sequence: TGTGCCAGCAGGCCGACAGGGTCTTCACCCCTCCACTTT.

The genes are TRBV5-4 and TRBJ1-3; no firm D call. CDR1 and CDR2 from the germline V gene are SGHNT and YYREEE (reference sequence). V lost 1 base to trimming and J lost 0 bases, with 2 bases between them. This CDR3 is 13 amino acids long. CDR3 sequence (DNA): TGTGCCAGCAGCTTGTACTCTGGAAACACCATATATTTT. Amino acid sequence: CASSLYSGNTIYF.

The chain joins TRBV19 to TRBJ2-7; 9 bases fit TRBD2. Trimming at V came to 2 bases and at J to 6 bases, leaving 5 bases not matched to a gene. This CDR3 spans 14 amino acids. Germline CDR1 is LNHDA and CDR2 is SQIVND (reference sequence). The CDR3 loop reads CASSIQREVPEQYF. In DNA, the CDR3 is TGTGCCAGTAGTATACAGCGGGAGGTACCCGAGCAGTACTTC. Full variable domain (rest looked up from reference TRBV19 and TRBJ2-7): DGGITQSPKYLFRKEGQNVTLSCEQNLNHDAMYWYRQDPGQGLRLIYYSQIVNDFQKGDIAEGYSVSREKKESFPLTVTSAQKNPTAFYLCASSIQREVPEQYFGPGTRLTVT.

This clone was seen only once. The chain carries TRBV6-2 or TRBV6-3 and TRBJ1-1; TRBD1 matches at 7 bases. Trimming removed 7 bases from V and 4 bases from J; junction bases left unmatched: 18. In germline, CDR1 is MNHEY, CDR2 SVGEGT. This CDR3 is 17 amino acids long. In DNA form, the CDR3 reads TGTGCCAGCACCCCCCTAGGTAGGAGGGGGCAAATCACTGAAGCTTTCTTT. Amino acid sequence: CASTPLGRRGQITEAFF.

This chain links TRBV5-1 with TRBJ1-2, with TRBD1 matching over 10 bases. With 3 bases clipped from V and 3 bases from J, the junction kept 11 bases outside the gene matches. The CDR3 sequence is 17 residues long. CDR1 is SGHRS, CDR2 YFSETQ, per germline. DNA for the CDR3: TGCGCCAGCAGCTGGGAGGGACAGGGGATTGGGGACTATGGCTACACCTTC. Translating gives CASSWEGQGIGDYGYTF. Supplemented by reference TRBV5-1 and TRBJ1-2, the full variable domain reads KAGVTQTPRYLIKTRGQQVTLSCSPISGHRSVSWYQQTPGQGLQFLFEYFSETQRNKGNFPGRFSGRQFSNSRSEMNVSTLELGDSALYLCASSWEGQGIGDYGYTFGSGTRLTVV.

The gene calls are TRBV28 and TRBJ2-4, with D perhaps matching TRBD1 (6 bases). The CDR3 has 14 residues. The germline V gene has CDR1 MDHEN and CDR2 SYDVKM. Trimming removed 6 bases at V and 3 bases at J, with 12 bases between. The CDR3 DNA reads TGTGCCAGCAGCCCTGGACAGATCAAAAACATTCAGTACTTC. This translates into CASSPGQIKNIQYF.

In this sample, this clone turned up once. CDR3: CASSRKQGYTGELFF. The CDR3 DNA reads TGTGCCAGCAGCCGGAAACAGGGCTACACCGGGGAGCTGTTTTTT. The chain joins TRBV3-1 (or the pseudogene TRBV3-2) to TRBJ2-2, with a tentative D call TRBD1 (6 bases). V lost 4 bases and J lost 3, with 12 bases in between. The CDR3 has 15 residues. CDR1 is LGHDT and CDR2 is YNNKEL in the germline V gene (reference sequence).